The text below deals with one TCR beta chain. The antigen is undetermined. Treatment specified: 15 to 20 received Ad26.COV2.S at low or high dose, single or two shots; 5 received placebo; per-sample allocation not given. After the first vaccine or placebo injection, samples were drawn on day 63. The data derive from a study of Ad26.COV2.S vaccination and SARS-CoV-2 variants. Looking at the study overall: In the COV1001 trial, the donor was in the Ad26.COV2.S arm. Study-wide results and limits: Substantial breadth in spike-specific CD8+ and CD4+ T cell responses was reportedly seen after vaccination. The TCR-based breadth and depth measures might underestimate overall T cell responses.

With 0 bases removed from V and 0 bases from J, the gap between germline ends came to 13 bases. There are 16 residues in the CDR3. Germline values: CDR1 SQVTM, CDR2 ANQGSEA. The table came from immunoSEQ multiplex PCR; TCRdb's copy has only in-frame clones and leaves some out. The profile covers about 400,000 clones, with approximately 91% appearing a single time and about 2% taken by the ten largest. The chain uses TRBV29-1 and TRBJ2-3; no reliable D call. Source: peripheral blood, taken in a trial of Ad26.COV2.S vaccine versus placebo. The sequence derives from a person aged 18-60 years who received the Ad26.COV2.S COVID-19 vaccine or a placebo. The CDR3: CSVEDLGRSSTDTQYF. As DNA, the CDR3 is TGCAGCGTTGAAGATCTTGGGCGGTCTAGCACAGATACGCAGTATTTT.